The 27 T cell receptor beta chains below all came from one sample that was sequenced in a study of T-cell memory formation after mild COVID-19. TCRdb re-analysed the 5' RACE reads in MiXCR, keeping a single row per CDR3 protein. Among 470,000 or so distinct CDR3 sequences listed, nearly 25% were seen once. Sequenced material: PBMCs or a T cell subset sorted from them (not recorded which). These receptors were obtained from an adult woman who had mild COVID-19 (a few samples of this study predate the infection). Cell type and time point are not known.

The rearrangement uses TRBV29-1 and TRBJ2-1, with TRBD2 identical over 9 bases. The germline CDR1 and CDR2 sequences are SQVTM and ANQGSEA. The CDR3 runs to 15 residues. V lost 6 bases to trimming and J lost 4 bases; unmatched junction nucleotides: 10. The CDR3 nucleotides are TGCAGCGTAGAGTTAGCGGGAGATGAGTACAATGAGCAGTTCTTC. It encodes CSVELAGDEYNEQFF.

The rearrangement uses TRBV5-1 and TRBJ2-3; D not resolved. Germline V gene data show CDR1 as SGHRS and CDR2 as YFSETQ. The CDR3 has 14 amino acids. Trimming pared 1 base from V and 1 base from J, leaving 7 bases between. The CDR3 DNA reads TGCGCCAGCAGCTTGCAAGTGGGCACAGATACGCAGTATTTT. Translating it yields CASSLQVGTDTQYF.

This chain links TRBV6-6 with TRBJ2-4; 11 bases align to TRBD2. CDR1 and CDR2 (germline): MNHNY, SVGAGI (reference sequence). The CDR3 spans 13 residues. V shed 7 bases, J shed 9 bases, and the junction held 5 bases outside the gene matches. The CDR3 nucleotides read TGTGCCAGCAACCGACTAGCGGGAAGCATTCAGTACTTC. Translation gives CASNRLAGSIQYF.

This chain joins TRBV7-9 and TRBJ2-5, with 12 bases that match TRBD2. V lost 7 bases, J lost 5 bases, and 8 bases stayed unmatched. The CDR3 spans 15 residues. CDR1 and CDR2 from the germline V gene are SEHNR and FQNEAQ (reference sequence). The CDR3 protein is CASTGLAGLVETQYF. The CDR3 DNA sequence: TGTGCCAGCACCGGACTAGCGGGATTAGTGGAGACCCAGTACTTC.

This clonotype occurred a few times. The V gene is TRBV9, the J gene TRBJ2-3; D is ambiguous. Trimming left V 0 bases short and J 4 bases short, with 12 bases between. This CDR3 contains 15 residues. The V gene's germline CDR1 is SGDLS and CDR2 YYNGEE. CDR3 loop: CASSVEGIGADTQYF. In DNA, the CDR3 is TGTGCCAGCAGCGTAGAAGGGATTGGAGCAGATACGCAGTATTTT.

CDR3 residues: CASLRPGRPYEQYF. The CDR3 coding sequence is TGTGCCAGCCTACGACCAGGGAGGCCCTACGAGCAGTACTTC. The V gene is TRBV7-8, the J gene TRBJ2-7, with D maybe TRBD2 (6 bases). Germline loops: CDR1 SGHVS, CDR2 FQNEAQ. The CDR3 loop spans 14 amino acids. Trimming removed 8 bases from V and 2 bases from J, with 16 bases in between. Variable domain in full (rest from reference TRBV7-8 and TRBJ2-7): GAGVSQSPRYKVAKRGQDVALRCDPISGHVSLFWYQQALGQGPEFLTYFQNEAQLDKSGLPSDRFFAERPEGSVSTLKIQRTQQEDSAVYLCASLRPGRPYEQYFGPGTRLTVT.

This clonotype was seen a few times. This sequence joins TRBV24-1 and TRBJ2-1; the D is unclear. CDR1 is KGHDR and CDR2 is SFDVKD in the germline V gene. This CDR3 has 13 residues. The V end was cut by 3 bases, the J end by 12 bases, with 14 bases between. In nucleotides, the CDR3 is TGTGCCACCAGTGATAGGCGTGTGGGCCCGCAGTTCTTC. It encodes CATSDRRVGPQFF.

The rearrangement uses TRBV9 and TRBJ2-3; D may be TRBD2 (5 bases). This CDR3 comprises 15 residues. Germline lookup yields CDR1 SGDLS and CDR2 YYNGEE. Trimming pared 0 bases from V and 0 bases from J, leaving 8 bases between. CDR3 amino acids: CASSVAGFSTDTQYF. The CDR3 DNA is TGTGCCAGCAGCGTAGCGGGGTTTAGCACAGATACGCAGTATTTT.

This chain links TRBV6-2 or TRBV6-3 with TRBJ2-1; 10 bases map to TRBD2. V lost 4 bases, J lost 1 base, and 7 bases stayed unmatched. CDR3 length: 17 residues. The germline V gene encodes CDR1 MNHEY and CDR2 SVGEGT. CDR3 sequence: CASSSSSGRRSYNEQFF. Written as DNA, the CDR3 is TGTGCCAGCAGTTCATCTAGCGGGAGAAGGTCCTACAATGAGCAGTTCTTC.

V usage is TRBV9 and J usage is TRBJ1-2; D perhaps matches TRBD1 (6 bases). The germline V and J ends were trimmed by 0 bases and 2 bases, with 11 bases remaining between them. The CDR3 length is 15 residues. The V gene's germline CDR1 is SGDLS and CDR2 YYNGEE. The CDR3 DNA sequence: TGTGCCAGCAGCGTAGACCCTACAGGGAACTATGGCTACACCTTC. It codes for CASSVDPTGNYGYTF.

This clonotype was detected a few times. This sequence joins TRBV5-1 and TRBJ2-7; 16 nucleotides agree with TRBD2. Germline CDR1 reads SGHRS; CDR2 reads YFSETQ. J was trimmed by 2 bases and V by 4 bases; bases with no gene match: 6. The CDR3 length is 17 residues. The CDR3 DNA sequence: TGCGCCAGCAGCCCGGGACTAGCGGGAGGGCCAGCCTACGAGCAGTACTTC. Encoded protein: CASSPGLAGGPAYEQYF. The full variable domain, rest sourced from reference TRBV5-1 and TRBJ2-7, is KAGVTQTPRYLIKTRGQQVTLSCSPISGHRSVSWYQQTPGQGLQFLFEYFSETQRNKGNFPGRFSGRQFSNSRSEMNVSTLELGDSALYLCASSPGLAGGPAYEQYFGPGTRLTVT.

This clonotype has just a few counts. This chain joins TRBV9 and TRBJ1-1; D call uncertain. The CDR3 is made up of 18 amino acids. Germline V gene data show CDR1 as SGDLS and CDR2 as YYNGEE. Trimming stripped 4 bases from V and 3 bases from J, with 25 bases between. The CDR3 DNA follows: TGTGCCAGCAGCCCCTTACCCTGGCAGGACTTAGAAGACACTGAAGCTTTCTTT. Protein sequence: CASSPLPWQDLEDTEAFF.

The sample holds a few counts of this clonotype. The genes are TRBV4-1 and TRBJ2-7; D possibly corresponds to TRBD1 (6 bases). Trimming stripped 1 base from V and 6 bases from J, with 16 bases between. Germline assignment: CDR1 MGHRA and CDR2 YSYEKL. CDR3 length: 15 amino acids. CDR3 in amino acids: CASSQVRDRRSEQYF. The CDR3 DNA reads TGCGCCAGCAGCCAAGTCCGAGACAGGCGCTCCGAGCAGTACTTC.

This clonotype was observed a few times. CDR3 protein: CASTAGGRSYNEQFF. DNA for the CDR3: TGTGCCAGCACCGCCGGCGGGAGGTCCTACAATGAGCAGTTCTTC. The chain couples TRBV2 to TRBJ2-1; 8 bases are shared with TRBD2. Germline CDR1 is SNHLY and CDR2 is FYNNEI. This CDR3 comprises 15 residues. Unmatched junction bases numbered 6, after V lost 7 bases and J lost 1 base. The full variable domain, completed using reference TRBV2 and TRBJ2-1, is EPEVTQTPSHQVTQMGQEVILRCVPISNHLYFYWYRQILGQKVEFLVSFYNNEISEKSEIFDDQFSVERPDGSNFTLKIRSTKLEDSAMYFCASTAGGRSYNEQFFGPGTRLTVL.

DNA for the CDR3: TGTGCCAGCAGCTTAACGACCGTTGGAGTTGAGCAGTTCTTC. This codes for CASSLTTVGVEQFF. The V gene is TRBV7-2, the J gene TRBJ2-1; D unresolved. This CDR3 region has 14 residues. The V end was cut by 2 bases, the J end by 9 bases, with 14 bases between. Germline V gives CDR1 SGHTA, CDR2 FQGNSA.

This chain links TRBV7-2 with TRBJ2-6; D tentatively reads TRBD1 or TRBD2 (6 bases each). Germline V gene data show CDR1 as SGHTA and CDR2 as FQGNSA. This CDR3 region has 19 residues. The V end was cut by 7 bases, the J end by 0 bases, with 22 bases between. The CDR3 DNA reads as TGTGCCAGCATCCTTTCGGCGGGACACCTCTTCTCTGGGGCCAACGTCCTGACTTTC. Translation: CASILSAGHLFSGANVLTF.

This clonotype was recorded a few times. This sequence joins TRBV9 and TRBJ2-2; TRBD2 is a possible D gene (5 bases). V was clipped by 0 bases and J by 7 bases, with 7 bases between them. Germline-derived CDR1 and CDR2 are SGDLS and YYNGEE. There are 13 residues in the CDR3. The CDR3 DNA sequence: TGTGCCAGCAGCGTAGGGGAGATCGGGGAGCTGTTTTTT. Translated, it gives CASSVGEIGELFF.

This chain connects TRBV6-5 to TRBJ1-2; perhaps TRBD1 as D (6 bases). Trimming stripped 0 bases from V and 6 bases from J, with 11 bases between. Germline CDR1 reads MNHEY; CDR2 reads SVGAGI. There are 14 residues in the CDR3. The CDR3 loop is CASSYSAGADGYTF. The CDR3 nucleotides read TGTGCCAGCAGTTACTCAGCAGGGGCGGATGGCTACACCTTC.

The genes are TRBV12-3 or TRBV12-4 and TRBJ2-1; no firm D call. The CDR3 extends over 13 amino acids. Trimming pared 5 bases from V and 6 bases from J, leaving 11 bases between. The CDR3 DNA reads TGTGCCAGCAGTCCGCCCCTGGGCAATGAGCAGTTCTTC. As protein: CASSPPLGNEQFF.

CDR3 DNA sequence: TGTGCCAGCAGCCCACCCTTTTACAGCACAGATACGCAGTATTTT. Its translation is CASSPPFYSTDTQYF. The chain links TRBV7-2 to TRBJ2-3; no clear D gene. Germline CDR1 SGHTA, CDR2 FQGNSA. The V gene lost 5 bases and the J gene lost 0 bases, with 12 bases spanning the gap. The CDR3 contains 15 residues.

This clonotype was counted only a few times. The rearrangement links TRBV12-3 or TRBV12-4 to TRBJ1-3; D is uncertain. The CDR3 runs 11 residues. Trimming took off 4 bases at V and 15 bases at J, with 13 bases between the two ends. CDR3 sequence (DNA): TGTGCCAGCAGTTGGGATACTCCGGGATATTTT. Translated, it gives CASSWDTPGYF.

This sequence joins TRBV11-2 and TRBJ2-5, with 7 bases matching TRBD2. The CDR3 has 13 residues. After removal of 5 bases from V and 5 bases from J, the junction contained 5 bases not matched to a gene. The germline gives CDR1 SGHAT, CDR2 FQNNGV. The CDR3 sequence is CASSRGSAETQYF. The CDR3 coding sequence is TGTGCCAGCAGCCGCGGGAGTGCGGAGACCCAGTACTTC.

The chain couples TRBV4-3 to TRBJ2-1, with TRBD2 as a possible D gene (6 bases). Trimming pared 0 bases from V and 4 bases from J, leaving 13 bases between. Germline V gene lookup returns CDR1 LGHNA and CDR2 YSLEER. This CDR3 comprises 16 residues. The CDR3 DNA sequence: TGCGCCAGCAGCCAAGAACCTAGCGAAAATTACAATGAGCAGTTCTTC. It encodes CASSQEPSENYNEQFF.

The J gene is TRBJ2-5, the V gene TRBV12-3 or TRBV12-4, with TRBD1 identical over 7 bases. This CDR3 is built from 14 residues. V was pared by 5 bases and J by 5 bases, with 8 bases of the junction left unmatched. The CDR3 coding sequence is TGTGCCAGCAGTATGCACAGGGGACGGGAGACCCAGTACTTC. Protein product: CASSMHRGRETQYF.

This clonotype was counted only a few times. The rearrangement uses TRBV5-6 and TRBJ2-1, with a possible D match to TRBD1 (6 bases). CDR1 SGHDT and CDR2 YYEEEE come from the germline V gene. The CDR3 is 15 residues long. The V end lost 6 bases, the J end lost 0 bases, and 13 bases lay between the germline ends. The chain's CDR3 is CASILGASSYNEQFF. DNA for the CDR3: TGTGCCAGCATTCTGGGGGCTAGCTCCTACAATGAGCAGTTCTTC.

The CDR3: CASSLETEKLFF. CDR3 in DNA: TGTGCCAGCAGCTTAGAGACTGAAAAACTGTTTTTT. V gene TRBV7-2 combines with J gene TRBJ1-4; D remains unclear. Germline CDR1 and CDR2: SGHTA and FQGNSA. The CDR3 consists of 12 residues. The ends were cut back, 1 base at V and 7 bases at J, with 4 bases in the middle.

This clonotype has more than one count but fewer than ten. The rearrangement uses TRBV12-3 or TRBV12-4 and TRBJ1-1, with 7 bases aligning to TRBD1. The CDR3 is 14 residues long. Germline trimming cut 1 base from V and 10 bases from J; bases unmatched to any gene: 9. CDR3 amino acids: CASSLVRQGSGAFF. The CDR3 bases are TGTGCCAGCAGTTTAGTTCGACAGGGTTCAGGAGCTTTCTTT.